This is a list of T cell receptor beta chains from one sample in a study of regulatory T cells in long-lasting Graves disease. TCRdb re-called the multiplex PCR reads with MiXCR, one entry per CDR3 protein. The sample yields 200,000 to 250,000 distinct CDR3 sequences, approximately 18% seen once. A further study also used this sample, focusing on T cells in Graves' hyperthyroidism and ophthalmopathy.

The starting material was peripheral blood mononuclear cells (PBMCs), obtained at new diagnosis, from a patient treated with antithyroid drugs. The receptors come from a woman aged 25 to 39 with Graves disease. The CDR3 runs from the conserved cysteine through the conserved F or W. The order of the fields is J gene, clone size, D gene, V gene, CDR3 protein, CDR3 DNA. D genes are given only for firm matches. A clone size is listed for some rows: how often the clone was seen (once, few, many), or a class if it is expanded.

TRBJ2-1	few	-	TRBV3-1	CASSQGGETKYF	TGTGCCAGCAGCCAAGGAGGGGAGACCAAGTACTTC
TRBJ2-7	many	TRBD1	TRBV7-6	CASSPAWDRGVYEQYF	TGTGCCAGCAGCCCTGCTTGGGACAGGGGCGTCTACGAGCAGTACTTC
TRBJ1-6	-	-	TRBV9	CASSVDGGADSPLHF	TGTGCCAGCAGCGTGGACGGGGGGGCGGATTCACCCCTCCACTTT
TRBJ2-1	-	-	TRBV10-2	CASSEFYEQFF	TGCGCCAGCAGTGAATTTTATGAGCAGTTCTTC
TRBJ2-3	-	-	TRBV29-1	CSAKTRSSTDTQYF	TGCAGCGCCAAGACTAGATCTAGCACAGATACGCAGTATTTT
TRBJ2-3	many	TRBD2	TRBV20-1	CSAKGLAEAGTDTQYF	TGCAGTGCCAAGGGACTAGCGGAGGCTGGCACAGATACGCAGTATTTT
TRBJ1-1	many	TRBD1	TRBV14	CASSQVQGKAFF	TGTGCCAGCAGCCAAGTACAGGGGAAGGCTTTCTTT
TRBJ1-3	few	TRBD1	TRBV6-5	CASSSTRTGGNTIYF	TGTGCCAGCAGTTCAACCCGGACAGGGGGCAACACCATATATTTT
TRBJ2-5	many	TRBD1	TRBV12-3/TRBV12-4	CASFGQGRPETQYF	TGTGCCAGCTTTGGACAGGGAAGACCAGAGACCCAGTACTTC
TRBJ1-5	many	TRBD1	TRBV20-1	CSAVGDRGDQPQHF	TGCAGTGCTGTTGGGGACAGAGGGGATCAGCCCCAGCATTTT
TRBJ2-1	many	TRBD1	TRBV6-5	CASSYSTGPSYNEQFF	TGTGCCAGCAGTTACTCGACAGGGCCCAGTTACAATGAGCAGTTCTTC
TRBJ2-2	many	-	TRBV19	CASSTPLRRTGELFF	TGTGCCAGTAGTACCCCCCTACGGCGGACCGGGGAGCTGTTTTTT
TRBJ1-1	-	-	TRBV3-1	CASSQDWGGRRNTEAFF	TGTGCCAGCAGCCAAGATTGGGGTGGACGGAGGAACACTGAAGCTTTCTTT
TRBJ1-2	many	-	TRBV6-5	CASSYSYPGLVDYGYTF	TGTGCCAGCAGTTACTCCTATCCGGGGCTTGTTGACTATGGCTACACCTTC
TRBJ1-1	many	-	TRBV4-1	CASSQGPDMGGTEAFF	TGCGCCAGCAGCCAAGGGCCAGACATGGGGGGCACTGAAGCTTTCTTT
TRBJ2-3	many	-	TRBV20-1	CSASQVVADSTDTQYF	TGCAGTGCCTCCCAAGTTGTTGCGGATAGCACAGATACGCAGTATTTT
TRBJ2-2	-	TRBD1	TRBV20-1	CSASTLGQDTGELFF	TGCAGTGCTAGTACCCTGGGACAGGACACCGGGGAGCTGTTTTTT
TRBJ2-1	many	TRBD2	TRBV7-9	CASSRPGLEGFF	TGTGCCAGCAGCCGCCCGGGACTAGAGGGGTTCTTC
TRBJ2-3	many	TRBD1	TRBV18	CASSPPGTGFLDTQYF	TGTGCCAGCTCACCACCGGGGACAGGGTTCCTAGATACGCAGTATTTT
TRBJ2-5	many	TRBD2	TRBV20-1	CSARLAGVGTQYF	TGCAGTGCTAGACTAGCGGGAGTTGGGACCCAGTACTTC
TRBJ1-1	many	-	TRBV12-3/TRBV12-4	CASSLGPGPSKAFF	TGTGCCAGCAGTTTAGGGCCAGGCCCTTCGAAAGCTTTCTTT
TRBJ2-6	many	-	TRBV24-1	CATSDPPRGGADPSGANVLTF	TGTGCCACCAGTGATCCTCCTCGAGGGGGAGCCGATCCCTCTGGGGCCAACGTCCTGACTTTC
TRBJ1-6	many	-	TRBV9	CASSIHSDPRGVGGNSPLHF	TGTGCCAGCAGCATCCACTCCGACCCGAGGGGGGTTGGGGGAAATTCACCCCTCCACTTT
TRBJ2-2	many	TRBD2	TRBV28	CASSNPGLVKENTGELFF	TGTGCCAGCAGTAATCCGGGACTAGTGAAAGAGAACACCGGGGAGCTGTTTTTT
TRBJ1-6	few	-	TRBV12-3/TRBV12-4	CASRRSSPLHF	TGTGCCAGCAGACGAAGTTCACCCCTCCACTTT
TRBJ1-5	many	-	TRBV18	CASSPREVGQPQHF	TGTGCCAGCTCACCTCGGGAGGTAGGCCAGCCCCAGCATTTT
TRBJ1-3	few	-	TRBV5-8	CASSLVPSGNTIYF	TGTGCCAGCAGCTTGGTACCGTCTGGAAACACCATATATTTT
TRBJ2-1	-	TRBD2	TRBV7-9	CASSTGLAGGNEQFF	TGTGCCAGCAGCACGGGACTAGCGGGAGGGAATGAGCAGTTCTTC
TRBJ2-3	many	-	TRBV2	CASSSMYRIDTQYF	TGTGCCAGCAGCTCAATGTACCGGATAGATACGCAGTATTTT
TRBJ1-1	-	TRBD1	TRBV6-1	CVSNEQGHTEAFF	TGTGTCAGCAATGAACAGGGGCACACTGAAGCTTTCTTT
TRBJ1-2	many	-	TRBV9	CASSVNPKSWGGYTF	TGTGCCAGCAGCGTAAACCCCAAGTCTTGGGGCGGCTACACCTTC
TRBJ2-7	-	TRBD2	TRBV11-2	CASSLGLASYEQYF	TGTGCCAGCAGCTTGGGACTAGCGTCCTACGAGCAGTACTTC
TRBJ1-5	many	-	TRBV20-1	CSAREGQRRQPQHF	TGCAGTGCTAGAGAGGGACAACGGAGGCAGCCCCAGCATTTT
TRBJ2-1	-	TRBD1	TRBV2	CASSYQQGVNNEQFF	TGTGCCAGCAGTTATCAGCAGGGGGTAAACAATGAGCAGTTCTTC
TRBJ2-7	few	TRBD2	TRBV28	CASSLWLAGEFGEQYF	TGTGCCAGCAGTTTATGGCTAGCGGGAGAGTTTGGCGAGCAGTACTTC
TRBJ1-2	-	TRBD1	TRBV20-1	CSASSPGQGLKRGYTF	TGCAGTGCTAGTTCTCCGGGACAGGGCCTCAAGAGGGGCTACACCTTC
TRBJ1-1	many	-	TRBV6-1	CASSDRGREAFF	TGTGCCAGCAGTGATCGGGGCCGAGAAGCTTTCTTT